These T cell receptor beta chains were read from a single sample in a study of T cells after yellow fever vaccination. Using its own MiXCR run on the 5' RACE reads, TCRdb lists one record per CDR3 protein. The table shows about 350,000 distinct CDR3 sequences, with around 13% occurring only once. This specimen consisted of CD4+ T cells sorted from PBMCs, obtained 15 days after the yellow fever booster vaccination. The origin of the receptors is a man younger than 35 who received the YFV17D yellow fever vaccine. The CDR3 runs from the conserved cysteine through the conserved F or W. The order of the fields is J gene, V gene, clone size, D gene, CDR3 protein, CDR3 DNA. The D gene is left open where the match is weak. Rows may omit the clone size; those that give it use once, few, many or a size class.

J: TRBJ2-5; V: TRBV6-2/TRBV6-3; size: -; D: TRBD2; CDR3: CASGLAGAETQYF; DNA: TGTGCCAGCGGACTAGCGGGGGCGGAGACCCAGTACTTC
J: TRBJ2-2; V: TRBV21-1; size: few; D: -; CDR3: CASRPATLAATGELFF; DNA: TGTGCCAGCAGGCCTGCCACCCTAGCGGCCACCGGGGAGCTGTTTTTT
J: TRBJ2-3; V: TRBV7-2; size: many; D: TRBD2; CDR3: CASSPIAGGSTDTQYF; DNA: TGTGCCAGCAGCCCAATAGCGGGGGGGAGCACAGATACGCAGTATTTT
J: TRBJ2-5; V: TRBV5-1; size: many; D: TRBD2; CDR3: CASFRGTSRETQYF; DNA: TGCGCCAGCTTCCGAGGGACTAGCAGGGAGACCCAGTACTTC
J: TRBJ2-5; V: TRBV20-1; size: many; D: TRBD1; CDR3: CSAPDRGETQYF; DNA: TGCAGTGCTCCGGACAGGGGAGAGACCCAGTACTTC
J: TRBJ2-5; V: TRBV6-5; size: -; D: -; CDR3: CASSYRGRYPETQYF; DNA: TGTGCCAGCAGTTACCGGGGACGATACCCAGAGACCCAGTACTTC
J: TRBJ2-6; V: TRBV24-1; size: -; D: -; CDR3: CATSDFGASGANVLTF; DNA: TGTGCCACCAGTGATTTTGGGGCCTCTGGGGCCAACGTCCTGACTTTC
J: TRBJ2-1; V: TRBV7-2; size: -; D: -; CDR3: CASSLPGLLRFF; DNA: TGTGCCAGCAGCTTACCGGGACTCCTTCGATTCTTC
J: TRBJ2-1; V: TRBV5-1; size: -; D: TRBD2; CDR3: CASSLVTSGDSSSYNEQFF; DNA: TGCGCCAGCAGCTTGGTGACTAGCGGGGATTCTAGCTCCTACAATGAGCAGTTCTTC
J: TRBJ2-7; V: TRBV18; size: -; D: -; CDR3: CARPRGFYEQYF; DNA: TGTGCCAGACCCCGAGGGTTCTACGAGCAGTACTTC
J: TRBJ2-5; V: TRBV7-9; size: -; D: TRBD2; CDR3: CASQKRGPQETQYF; DNA: TGTGCCAGCCAGAAGCGGGGGCCGCAAGAGACCCAGTACTTC
J: TRBJ2-3; V: TRBV7-2; size: few; D: -; CDR3: CASTSGDRTLGQYF; DNA: TGTGCCAGCACGTCCGGGGACCGTACCCTAGGGCAGTATTTT
J: TRBJ2-1; V: TRBV5-1; size: -; D: -; CDR3: CASSLQGGVYNEQFF; DNA: TGCGCCAGCAGCCTCCAAGGCGGAGTCTACAATGAGCAGTTCTTC
J: TRBJ2-5; V: TRBV7-9; size: -; D: -; CDR3: CASSSIETQYF; DNA: TGTGCCAGCAGCTCGATAGAGACCCAGTACTTC
J: TRBJ1-1; V: TRBV28; size: few; D: -; CDR3: CASTQGVTTEAFF; DNA: TGTGCCAGCACCCAAGGGGTGACCACTGAAGCTTTCTTT
J: TRBJ2-2; V: TRBV12-3/TRBV12-4; size: many; D: -; CDR3: CASSFTISGELFF; DNA: TGTGCCAGCAGTTTCACCATTTCCGGGGAGCTGTTTTTT
J: TRBJ2-2; V: TRBV6-2/TRBV6-3; size: -; D: -; CDR3: CASKMDNTGELFF; DNA: TGTGCCAGCAAAATGGACAACACCGGGGAGCTGTTTTTT
J: TRBJ1-4; V: TRBV7-6; size: -; D: TRBD1; CDR3: CASSSPRQGGFGTNEKLFF; DNA: TGTGCCAGCAGCTCACCACGACAGGGAGGTTTTGGGACTAATGAAAAACTGTTTTTT
J: TRBJ1-6; V: TRBV7-3; size: few; D: -; CDR3: CASSSAGGSPLHF; DNA: TGTGCCAGCAGCTCTGCGGGGGGATCACCCCTCCACTTT